A selection of T cell receptor beta chains follows, all from one sample in a study of blood T cells in healthy people across ages. Each CDR3 protein is one row after TCRdb ran MiXCR on the 5' RACE reads. This table has 550,000 to 650,000 distinct CDR3 sequences, approximately 30% appearing once. The sequenced material came from blood. All receptors come from a woman older than 75 in good health. The CDR3 runs from the conserved cysteine through the conserved F or W. The D gene is left open where the match is weak. Rows give clone size only sometimes, using once, few, many, or a class for an expanded clone.

size | J | V | D | CDR3 | DNA
few | TRBJ1-1 | TRBV27 | . | CASSLWGENTEAFF | TGTGCCAGCAGTTTATGGGGTGAGAACACTGAAGCTTTCTTT
many | TRBJ1-2 | TRBV20-1 | . | CSAQTGGAAYGYTF | TGCAGTGCTCAAACGGGAGGGGCGGCCTATGGCTACACCTTC
many | TRBJ2-7 | TRBV5-6 | . | CASSFAPYEQYF | TGTGCCAGCAGCTTCGCCCCCTACGAGCAGTACTTC
many | TRBJ1-2 | TRBV15 | . | CATSGQAETGNYGYTF | TGTGCCACCAGCGGACAAGCGGAAACAGGGAACTATGGCTACACCTTC
many | TRBJ2-4 | TRBV4-1 | . | CASSQDLDLQNIQYF | TGCGCCAGCAGCCAAGATCTCGACCTTCAAAACATTCAGTACTTC
. | TRBJ1-2 | TRBV6-1 | TRBD1 | CASSGTGRYGYTF | TGTGCCAGCAGTGGGACAGGGCGGTATGGCTACACCTTC
few | TRBJ2-2 | TRBV6-1 | . | CASSLPGDAGELFF | TGTGCCAGCAGCCTTCCAGGGGATGCCGGGGAGCTGTTTTTT
many | TRBJ1-2 | TRBV27 | . | CASSLSRGVHGYTF | TGTGCCAGCAGTTTATCGAGAGGGGTCCATGGCTACACCTTC
. | TRBJ2-1 | TRBV2 | TRBD1 | CASSWDRDDEQFF | TGTGCCAGCAGTTGGGACAGGGACGATGAGCAGTTCTTC
once | TRBJ2-7 | TRBV3-1 | TRBD1 | CASSHPRQGAYEQYF | TGTGCCAGCAGCCATCCGAGACAGGGCGCCTACGAGCAGTACTTC
many | TRBJ1-6 | TRBV7-2 | TRBD1 | CASSFPTAWTGKDSPLHF | TGTGCCAGCAGCTTTCCTACAGCTTGGACAGGGAAGGATTCACCCCTCCACTTT
. | TRBJ1-2 | TRBV5-1 | . | CASSRRTVDGYTF | TGCGCCAGCAGCCGCAGAACGGTTGACGGCTACACCTTC
few | TRBJ1-2 | TRBV19 | . | CASSIDLEGLGGYTF | TGTGCCAGTAGTATAGATTTAGAGGGCCTCGGCGGCTACACCTTC
. | TRBJ2-2 | TRBV10-3 | . | CAISGGSTGELFF | TGTGCCATCAGTGGGGGTTCGACCGGGGAGCTGTTTTTT
many | TRBJ1-2 | TRBV20-1 | . | CSARDATVITNYGYTF | TGCAGTGCTAGAGATGCGACGGTAATAACTAACTATGGCTACACCTTC
. | TRBJ2-3 | TRBV18 | TRBD2 | CASSKRGASDTQYF | TGTGCCAGCTCAAAGCGGGGGGCGTCAGATACGCAGTATTTT
many | TRBJ2-1 | TRBV6-2/TRBV6-3 | . | CASEDSTTYNEQFF | TGTGCCAGCGAGGACAGTACAACCTACAATGAGCAGTTCTTC
many | TRBJ1-1 | TRBV29-1 | . | CSVEVGQSSTEAFF | TGCAGCGTTGAAGTGGGTCAGAGCAGCACTGAAGCTTTCTTT
many | TRBJ2-3 | TRBV5-1 | TRBD2 | CASRRGLAGYTDTQYF | TGCGCCAGCAGGCGGGGACTAGCGGGGTACACAGATACGCAGTATTTT
. | TRBJ2-3 | TRBV12-3/TRBV12-4 | . | CASRVSKDTQYF | TGTGCCAGCAGAGTGAGTAAAGATACGCAGTATTTT
. | TRBJ2-4 | TRBV20-1 | TRBD2 | CSASTGGGKNIQYF | TGCAGTGCCAGTACTGGCGGGGGCAAAAACATTCAGTACTTC
many | TRBJ1-6 | TRBV5-1 | . | CASSLLQGNSPLHF | TGTGCCAGCAGTTTATTACAGGGAAATTCACCCCTCCACTTT
many | TRBJ2-5 | TRBV20-1 | TRBD1 | CSASPRRGRQETQYF | TGCAGTGCTAGCCCCCGCAGGGGGCGGCAAGAGACCCAGTACTTC
many | TRBJ1-5 | TRBV12-3/TRBV12-4 | . | CASSGVLSNQPQHF | TGTGCCAGCAGTGGGGTGCTTAGCAATCAGCCCCAGCATTTT
many | TRBJ1-2 | TRBV20-1 | . | CSAVMEGGYGYTF | TGCAGTGCTGTGATGGAGGGGGGCTATGGCTACACCTTC
many | TRBJ2-1 | TRBV14 | . | CASSQDVVLAEQFF | TGTGCCAGCAGCCAAGATGTCGTCTTAGCGGAGCAGTTCTTC
. | TRBJ2-1 | TRBV3-1 | . | CASSPTHPLTGMAETQFF | TGTGCCAGCAGCCCAACCCATCCTTTGACAGGAATGGCAGAGACCCAGTTCTTC
many | TRBJ1-1 | TRBV12-3/TRBV12-4 | . | CASSLRVSNTEAFF | TGTGCCAGCAGCTTGAGGGTTTCGAACACTGAAGCTTTCTTT
many | TRBJ2-7 | TRBV11-1 | . | CASSYRGQGYYEQYF | TGTGCCAGCAGCTATCGGGGACAAGGATACTACGAGCAGTACTTC
many | TRBJ2-4 | TRBV5-1 | TRBD2 | CASSWGLAGGKNIQYF | TGCGCCAGCAGCTGGGGACTAGCGGGGGGCAAAAACATTCAGTACTTC
. | TRBJ1-2 | TRBV6-1 | . | CASSEERGYTF | TGTGCCAGCAGTGAAGAGCGAGGCTACACCTTC
. | TRBJ2-1 | TRBV7-2 | . | CASSLGPGRDEQFF | TGTGCCAGCAGCTTAGGGCCGGGGCGGGATGAGCAGTTTTTC
many | TRBJ2-1 | TRBV20-1 | . | CSASLIWGSNEQFF | TGCAGTGCTAGTCTCATTTGGGGTTCCAATGAGCAGTTCTTC
. | TRBJ2-2 | TRBV6-5 | . | CASGTPGPGELFF | TGTGCCAGCGGTACCCCCGGGCCCGGGGAGCTGTTTTTT
. | TRBJ2-7 | TRBV7-2 | . | CASSLALERTAYEQYF | TGTGCCAGCAGCTTAGCGTTGGAGCGGACCGCCTACGAGCAGTACTTC
few | TRBJ1-1 | TRBV3-1 | TRBD1 | CASSQGQGSNTEAFF | TGTGCCAGCAGCCAAGGACAGGGGTCGAACACTGAAGCTTTCTTT
many | TRBJ1-5 | TRBV12-3/TRBV12-4 | . | CASSPNQKPQHF | TGTGCCAGCAGTCCTAACCAGAAGCCCCAGCATTTT
. | TRBJ1-2 | TRBV12-3/TRBV12-4 | . | CASRGSAGGSYGYTF | TGTGCCAGCAGGGGGTCAGCCGGAGGGAGTTATGGCTACACCTTC
few | TRBJ2-7 | TRBV4-3 | . | CASSRDTVSGSYEQYF | TGCGCCAGCAGCCGGGACACGGTATCCGGCTCCTACGAGCAGTACTTC
. | TRBJ1-5 | TRBV9 | TRBD1 | CASSGTGREDQPQHF | TGTGCCAGCAGCGGGACAGGGAGGGAGGATCAGCCCCAGCATTTT
few | TRBJ2-7 | TRBV7-9 | . | CASSAGVNSYNEQYF | TGTGCCAGCAGCGCGGGTGTAAACTCCTACAATGAGCAGTACTTC
. | TRBJ2-1 | TRBV20-1 | . | CSAREGREQFF | TGCAGTGCTAGAGAGGGGCGGGAGCAGTTCTTC
many | TRBJ2-7 | TRBV5-1 | TRBD1 | CASSPPRTGMNVTYEQYF | TGCGCCAGCAGCCCCCCTCGGACAGGGATGAATGTGACCTACGAGCAGTACTTC
many | TRBJ2-1 | TRBV20-1 | TRBD1 | CSERRQGAYNEQFF | TGCAGTGAGAGAAGGCAGGGGGCCTACAATGAGCAGTTCTTC
many | TRBJ2-7 | TRBV29-1 | . | CSVGLASEQYF | TGCAGCGTTGGCCTAGCTTCCGAGCAGTACTTC
. | TRBJ1-1 | TRBV28 | . | CASRPPGRGTEAFF | TGTGCCAGCAGACCTCCTGGGAGGGGGACTGAAGCTTTCTTT
. | TRBJ1-1 | TRBV12-3/TRBV12-4 | . | CASSLRGLNTEAFF | TGTGCCAGCAGTTTACGGGGACTAAACACTGAAGCTTTCTTT
many | TRBJ2-7 | TRBV7-8 | TRBD1 | CASKRDRGRDEQYF | TGTGCTTCCAAACGGGACAGGGGGAGAGACGAGCAGTACTTC
many | TRBJ1-2 | TRBV7-3 | . | CASSQTGKSAGYTF | TGTGCCAGCAGCCAAACCGGGAAATCAGCGGGCTACACCTTC
few | TRBJ2-3 | TRBV25-1 | TRBD2 | CASSDRLAGTSTDTQYF | TGTGCCAGCAGTGATCGGCTAGCGGGTACCAGCACAGATACGCAGTATTTT